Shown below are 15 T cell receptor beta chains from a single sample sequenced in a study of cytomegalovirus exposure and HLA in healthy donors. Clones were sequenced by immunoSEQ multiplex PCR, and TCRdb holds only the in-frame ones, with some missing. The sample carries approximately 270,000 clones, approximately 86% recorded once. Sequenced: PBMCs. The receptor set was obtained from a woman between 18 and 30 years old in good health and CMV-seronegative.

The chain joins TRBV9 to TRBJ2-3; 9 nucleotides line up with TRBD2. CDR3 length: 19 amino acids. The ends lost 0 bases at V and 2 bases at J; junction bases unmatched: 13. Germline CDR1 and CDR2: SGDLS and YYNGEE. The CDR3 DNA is TGTGCCAGCAGCGTAGAGGATACGAGCGGGGGGACCCACACAGATACGCAGTATTTT. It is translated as CASSVEDTSGGTHTDTQYF.

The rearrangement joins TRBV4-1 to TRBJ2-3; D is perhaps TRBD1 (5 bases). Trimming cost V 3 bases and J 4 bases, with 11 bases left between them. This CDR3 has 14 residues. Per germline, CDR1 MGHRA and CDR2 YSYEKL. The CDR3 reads CASSQDLGPDTQYF. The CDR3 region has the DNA TGCGCCAGCAGCCAGGATCTGGGGCCAGATACGCAGTATTTT.

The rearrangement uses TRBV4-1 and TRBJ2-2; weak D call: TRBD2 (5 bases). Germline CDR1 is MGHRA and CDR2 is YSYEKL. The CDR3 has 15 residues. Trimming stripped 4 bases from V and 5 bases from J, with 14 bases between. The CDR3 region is CASSPGVLRTGELFF. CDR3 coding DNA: TGCGCCAGCAGCCCCGGGGTTTTGCGTACCGGGGAGCTGTTTTTT.

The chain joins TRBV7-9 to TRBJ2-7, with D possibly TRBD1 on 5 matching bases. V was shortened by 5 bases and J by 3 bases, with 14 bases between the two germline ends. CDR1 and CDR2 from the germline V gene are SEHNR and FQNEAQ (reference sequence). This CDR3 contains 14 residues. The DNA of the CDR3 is TGTGCCAGCAGCCAGCAGACAGCGAGCTACGAGCAGTACTTC. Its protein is CASSQQTASYEQYF.

CDR3 protein: CASSSGDTQYF. For the CDR3, the DNA is TGTGCCAGCAGCTCAGGAGATACGCAGTATTTT. This chain connects TRBV27 to TRBJ2-3; D remains unclear. This CDR3 comprises 11 residues. In germline, CDR1 is MNHEY, CDR2 SMNVEV (reference sequence). V dropped 6 bases and J dropped 5 bases, with 6 bases sitting between them.

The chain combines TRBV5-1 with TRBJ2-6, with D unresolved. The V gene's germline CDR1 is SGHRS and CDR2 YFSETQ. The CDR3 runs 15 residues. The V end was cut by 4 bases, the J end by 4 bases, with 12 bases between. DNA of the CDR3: TGCGCCAGCAGCCCACCAGGTACCGGGGCCAACGTCCTGACTTTC. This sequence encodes CASSPPGTGANVLTF.

Written as DNA, the CDR3 is TGCAGCTTTAGACAGGGGATGAACACTGAAGCTTTCTTT. Translating it yields CSFRQGMNTEAFF. The chain uses TRBV29-1 and TRBJ1-1; 8 bases line up with TRBD1. Germline CDR1 SQVTM, CDR2 ANQGSEA. This CDR3 is 13 amino acids long. V was clipped by 8 bases and J by 0 bases; unmatched bases: 5. The variable domain in full, with the rest retrieved from reference TRBV29-1 and TRBJ1-1, is SAVISQKPSRDICQRGTSLTIQCQVDSQVTMMFWYRQQPGQSLTLIATANQGSEATYESGFVIDKFPISRPNLTFSTLTVSNMSPEDSSIYLCSFRQGMNTEAFFGQGTRLTVV.

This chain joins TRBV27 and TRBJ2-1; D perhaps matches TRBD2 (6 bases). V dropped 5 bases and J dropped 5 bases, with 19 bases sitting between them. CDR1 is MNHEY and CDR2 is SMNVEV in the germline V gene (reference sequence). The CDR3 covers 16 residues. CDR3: CASSVTRDLLDNEQFF. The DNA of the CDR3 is TGTGCCAGCAGTGTTACCCGGGACTTACTCGACAATGAGCAGTTCTTC.

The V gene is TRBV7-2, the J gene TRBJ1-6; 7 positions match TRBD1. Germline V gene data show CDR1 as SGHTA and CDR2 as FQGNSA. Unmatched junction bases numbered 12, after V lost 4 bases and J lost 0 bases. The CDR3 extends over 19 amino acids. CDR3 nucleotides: TGTGCCAGCAGCTCAGACAGGGCCGCCCTTAGCTCCTATAATTCACCCCTCCACTTT. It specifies CASSSDRAALSSYNSPLHF.

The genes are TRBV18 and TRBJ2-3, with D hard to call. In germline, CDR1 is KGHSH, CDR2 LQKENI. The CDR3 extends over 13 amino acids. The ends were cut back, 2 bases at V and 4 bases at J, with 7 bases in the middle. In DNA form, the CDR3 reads TGTGCCAGCTCACCAACTAAGCCAGATACGCAGTATTTT. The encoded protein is CASSPTKPDTQYF.

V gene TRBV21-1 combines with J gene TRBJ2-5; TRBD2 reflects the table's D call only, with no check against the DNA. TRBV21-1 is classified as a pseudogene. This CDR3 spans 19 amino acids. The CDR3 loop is CASSTLGGLIAGGQETQYF. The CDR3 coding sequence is TGTGCCAGCAGCACCCTAGGAGGTTTGATAGCGGGAGGCCAAGAGACCCAGTACTTC.

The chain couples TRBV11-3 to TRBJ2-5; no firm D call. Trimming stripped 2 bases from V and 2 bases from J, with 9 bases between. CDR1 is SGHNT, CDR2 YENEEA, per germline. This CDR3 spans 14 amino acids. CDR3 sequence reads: CASSLIGRQETQYF. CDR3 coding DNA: TGTGCCAGCAGCTTAATTGGCAGGCAAGAGACCCAGTACTTC. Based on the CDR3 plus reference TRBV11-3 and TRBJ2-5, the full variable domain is EAGVVQSPRYKIIEKKQPVAFWCNPISGHNTLYWYLQNLGQGPELLIRYENEEAVDDSQLPKDRFSAERLKGVDSTLKIQPAELGDSAVYLCASSLIGRQETQYFGPGTRLLVL.

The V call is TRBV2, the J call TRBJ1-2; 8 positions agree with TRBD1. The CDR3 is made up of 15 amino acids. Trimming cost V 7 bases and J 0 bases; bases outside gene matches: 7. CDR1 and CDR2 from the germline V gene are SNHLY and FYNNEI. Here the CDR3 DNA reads TGTGCCAGCACTGGAGCAGGGGGCCCTAACTATGGCTACACCTTC. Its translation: CASTGAGGPNYGYTF. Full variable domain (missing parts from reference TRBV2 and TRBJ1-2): EPEVTQTPSHQVTQMGQEVILRCVPISNHLYFYWYRQILGQKVEFLVSFYNNEISEKSEIFDDQFSVERPDGSNFTLKIRSTKLEDSAMYFCASTGAGGPNYGYTFGSGTRLTVV.

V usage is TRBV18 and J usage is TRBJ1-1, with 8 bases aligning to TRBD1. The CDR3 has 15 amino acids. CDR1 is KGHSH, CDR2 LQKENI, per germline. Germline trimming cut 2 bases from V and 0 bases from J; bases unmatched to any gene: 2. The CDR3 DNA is TGTGCCAGCTCACCAGGACAGGGCATGAACACTGAAGCTTTCTTT. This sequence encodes CASSPGQGMNTEAFF.

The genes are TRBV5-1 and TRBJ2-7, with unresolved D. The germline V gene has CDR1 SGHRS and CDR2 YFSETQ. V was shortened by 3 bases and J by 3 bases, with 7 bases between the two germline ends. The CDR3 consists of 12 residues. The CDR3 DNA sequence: TGCGCCAGCAGCTCCCAGTACTACGAGCAGTACTTC. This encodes CASSSQYYEQYF.